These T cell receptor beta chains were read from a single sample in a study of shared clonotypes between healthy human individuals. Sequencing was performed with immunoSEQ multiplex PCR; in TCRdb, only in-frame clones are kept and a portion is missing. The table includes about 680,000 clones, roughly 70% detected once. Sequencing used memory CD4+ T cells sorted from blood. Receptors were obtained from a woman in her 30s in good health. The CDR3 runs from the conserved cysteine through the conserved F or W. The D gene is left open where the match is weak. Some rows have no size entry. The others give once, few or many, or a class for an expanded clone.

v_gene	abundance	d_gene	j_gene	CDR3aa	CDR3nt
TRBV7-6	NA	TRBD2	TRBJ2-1	CASSSRGGPNEQFF	TGTGCCAGCAGCTCTCGGGGGGGGCCGAATGAGCAGTTCTTC
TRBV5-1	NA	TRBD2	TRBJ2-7	CASSLGAGESYEQYF	TGCGCCAGCAGCTTGGGAGCGGGAGAGAGCTACGAGCAGTACTTC
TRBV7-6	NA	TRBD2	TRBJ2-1	CASSLGPSGRENEQFF	TGTGCCAGCAGCTTAGGTCCCAGCGGGAGGGAAAATGAGCAGTTCTTC
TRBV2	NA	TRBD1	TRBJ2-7	CASNRQGVPYEQYF	TGTGCCAGCAACCGACAGGGGGTACCCTACGAGCAGTACTTC
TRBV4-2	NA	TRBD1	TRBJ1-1	CASSPPGQDNTEAFF	TGTGCCAGCAGCCCCCCGGGACAGGATAACACTGAAGCTTTCTTT
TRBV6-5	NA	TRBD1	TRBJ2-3	CARRNDRGATGTQYF	TGTGCCAGACGAAACGACAGGGGAGCCACAGGTACGCAGTATTTT
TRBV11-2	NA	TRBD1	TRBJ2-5	CASRVQGEETQYF	TGTGCCAGCAGAGTACAGGGGGAGGAGACCCAGTACTTC
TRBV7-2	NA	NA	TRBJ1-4	CASSFSLGEINEKLFF	TGTGCCAGCAGCTTCAGCCTGGGGGAGATTAATGAAAAACTGTTTTTT
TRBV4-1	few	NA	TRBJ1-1	CASSQDRGNTEAFF	TGCGCCAGCAGCCAAGATCGGGGGAACACTGAAGCTTTCTTT
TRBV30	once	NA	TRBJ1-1	CAWSRKMNTEAFF	TGTGCCTGGAGCAGGAAAATGAACACTGAAGCTTTCTTT
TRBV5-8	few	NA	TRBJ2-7	CASSLAARSSYEQYF	TGTGCCAGCAGCTTGGCCGCCAGGAGCTCCTACGAGCAGTACTTC
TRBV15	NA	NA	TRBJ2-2	CATSREVTGELFF	TGTGCCACCAGCAGAGAGGTAACCGGGGAGCTGTTTTTT
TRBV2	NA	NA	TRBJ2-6	CASNTGAYSGANVLTF	TGTGCCAGTAATACCGGGGCCTACTCTGGGGCCAACGTCCTGACTTTC
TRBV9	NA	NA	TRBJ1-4	CASSSRGGNEKLFF	TGTGCCAGCAGCTCGAGGGGAGGGAATGAAAAACTGTTTTTT
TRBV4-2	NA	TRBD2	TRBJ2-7	CASSPHWGLAGGSTGEQYF	TGTGCCAGCAGCCCCCACTGGGGACTAGCGGGAGGATCGACGGGAGAGCAGTACTTC
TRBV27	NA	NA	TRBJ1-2	CASSLSGGNYGYTF	TGTGCCAGCAGTTTATCCGGGGGGAACTATGGCTACACCTTC
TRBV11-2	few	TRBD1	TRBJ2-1	CASSQAGTGADNEQFF	TGTGCCAGCAGCCAGGCGGGGACAGGGGCTGACAATGAGCAGTTCTTC
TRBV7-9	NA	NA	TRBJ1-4	CASSLIGWTEKLFF	TGTGCCAGCAGCTTAATTGGGTGGACGGAGAAACTGTTTTTT
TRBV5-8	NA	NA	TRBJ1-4	CASSFRATNEKLFF	TGTGCCAGCAGCTTCCGGGCAACTAATGAAAAACTGTTTTTT
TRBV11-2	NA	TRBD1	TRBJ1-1	CASSPTGQLNTEAFF	TGTGCCAGCAGCCCAACGGGACAGTTGAACACTGAAGCTTTCTTT
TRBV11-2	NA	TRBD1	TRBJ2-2	CASSSGYRGWTGELFF	TGTGCCAGCAGCTCAGGATACAGGGGATGGACCGGGGAGCTGTTTTTT
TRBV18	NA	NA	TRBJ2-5	CASSPGQQETQYF	TGTGCCAGCTCACCAGGACAGCAAGAGACCCAGTACTTC
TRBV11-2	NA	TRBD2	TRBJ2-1	CASSPRLAGRNNEQFF	TGTGCCAGCAGCCCAAGACTAGCGGGTAGAAACAATGAGCAGTTCTTC
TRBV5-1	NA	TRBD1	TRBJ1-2	CASSLGGTASGGYTF	TGCGCCAGCAGCTTGGGTGGGACAGCCTCGGGGGGCTACACCTTC
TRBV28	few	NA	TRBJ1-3	CASRYSSGNTIYF	TGTGCCAGCAGGTACAGCTCTGGAAACACCATATATTTT
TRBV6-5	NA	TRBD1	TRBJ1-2	CASSPGGKNYGYTF	TGTGCCAGCAGTCCAGGGGGGAAAAACTATGGCTACACCTTC
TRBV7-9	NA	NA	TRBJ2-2	CASSLLLATGELFF	TGTGCCAGCAGCTTACTCCTAGCGACCGGGGAGCTGTTTTTT
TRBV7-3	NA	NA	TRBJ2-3	CASSLGASSADTQYF	TGTGCCAGCAGCTTAGGGGCGAGTAGTGCAGATACGCAGTATTTT
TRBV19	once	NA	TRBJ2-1	CASSYMTWPYESSYNEQFF	TGTGCCAGTAGTTATATGACTTGGCCCTACGAAAGCTCCTACAATGAGCAGTTCTTC
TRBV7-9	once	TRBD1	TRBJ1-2	CASSRQGPSLYGYTF	TGTGCCAGCAGCCGACAGGGGCCCTCACTCTATGGCTACACCTTC
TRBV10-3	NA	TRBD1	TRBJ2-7	CATTGSDEQYF	TGTGCCACGACAGGGTCGGACGAGCAGTACTTC
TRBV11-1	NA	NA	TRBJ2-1	CASSLFPGATNEQFF	TGTGCCAGCAGCTTATTTCCCGGTGCAACTAATGAGCAGTTCTTC
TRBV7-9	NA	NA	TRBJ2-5	CASRESWGAETQYF	TGTGCCAGCAGAGAGTCTTGGGGCGCAGAGACCCAGTACTTC
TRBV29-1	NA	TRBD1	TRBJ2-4	CSVDTGQGARNF	TGCAGCGTTGACACGGGACAGGGGGCGCGGAACTTC
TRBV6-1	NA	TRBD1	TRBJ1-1	CASRPGTGLITEAFF	TGTGCCAGCAGACCGGGGACAGGGCTGATCACTGAAGCTTTCTTT
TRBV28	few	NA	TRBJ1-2	CASTLMAGSGYTF	TGTGCCAGCACCCTCATGGCGGGGAGTGGCTACACCTTC
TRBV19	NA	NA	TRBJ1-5	CASSPRPPNQPQHF	TGTGCCAGTAGTCCACGACCCCCCAATCAGCCCCAGCATTTT
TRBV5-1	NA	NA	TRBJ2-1	CASSLGGLAGPVNEQFF	TGCGCCAGCAGCTTGGGAGGGTTGGCGGGGCCGGTCAATGAGCAGTTCTTC
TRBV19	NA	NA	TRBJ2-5	CASSILGNQETQYF	TGTGCCAGTAGTATTCTCGGGAACCAAGAGACCCAGTACTTC
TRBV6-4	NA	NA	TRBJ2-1	CASSSGLDNEQFF	TGTGCCAGCAGTTCGGGACTGGACAATGAGCAGTTCTTC
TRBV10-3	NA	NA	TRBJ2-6	CAISEGSPGQGWSGANVLTF	TGTGCCATCAGTGAAGGAAGTCCGGGACAAGGGTGGTCTGGGGCCAACGTCCTGACTTTC
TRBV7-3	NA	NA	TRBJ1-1	CASSLGGVNTEAFF	TGTGCCAGCAGCTTGGGCGGGGTGAACACTGAAGCTTTCTTT
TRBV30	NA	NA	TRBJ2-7	CAWSAFGRALSYEQYF	TGTGCCTGGAGCGCATTCGGCAGGGCTTTGTCCTACGAGCAGTACTTC
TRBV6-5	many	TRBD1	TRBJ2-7	CASSSRGTAYEQYF	TGTGCCAGCAGCTCGAGAGGGACAGCCTACGAGCAGTACTTC
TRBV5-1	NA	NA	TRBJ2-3	CASSRGPSSSDTQYF	TGCGCCAGCAGCCGAGGACCCTCCTCGTCTGATACGCAGTATTTT
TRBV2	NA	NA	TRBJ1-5	CASSEKSYQPQHF	TGTGCCAGCAGTGAAAAAAGTTATCAGCCCCAGCATTTT
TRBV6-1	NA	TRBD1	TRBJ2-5	CASSQRTGLQETQYF	TGTGCCAGCAGTCAGAGGACAGGGCTTCAAGAGACCCAGTACTTC
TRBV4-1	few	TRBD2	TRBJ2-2	CASSQGRLAGGPDTGELFF	TGCGCCAGCAGCCAAGGGCGACTAGCGGGAGGGCCCGACACCGGGGAGCTGTTTTTT
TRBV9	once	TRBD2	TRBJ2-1	CASSPLGLAGVSAAYNEQFF	TGTGCCAGCAGCCCCCTTGGACTAGCGGGAGTAAGTGCGGCCTACAATGAGCAGTTCTTC
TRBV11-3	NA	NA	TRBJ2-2	CASSLGGWQENTGELFF	TGTGCCAGCAGCTTAGGGGGTTGGCAGGAAAACACCGGGGAGCTGTTTTTT
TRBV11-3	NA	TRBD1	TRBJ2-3	CASSPAADRAIGRDTQYF	TGTGCCAGCAGCCCAGCCGCGGACAGGGCAATTGGAAGAGATACGCAGTATTTT
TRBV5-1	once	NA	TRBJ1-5	CASSLTAPRDYSNQPQHF	TGCGCCAGCAGCTTGACAGCCCCAAGGGATTATAGCAATCAGCCCCAGCATTTT